This paragraph reports one T cell receptor beta chain. It lacks a known antigen. No per-base quality is available; no much larger clone lies one base away. V loses 3 bases of germline sequence and J loses 3 bases, and the interval between the two ends is 11 bases. Per the germline V gene (reference sequence), DFQATT is the CDR1 and SNEGSKA is the CDR2. There are 14 amino acids in the CDR3, from cysteine to phenylalanine inclusive. The kept DNA is CDR3 alone, 42 bases in frame from the first base. Sample time point, as interpreted from the label and publication: pre-sensitization, week 0. What this sample's treatment or condition label stands for: therapeutic diphenylcyclopropenone sensitization with weekly scalp DPC. At each patch-test visit, blood was drawn before the patch test was applied. Patients were eligible if aged 18 to 70, diagnosed with alopecia and judged suitable for DPC therapy, and pregnant patients were excluded. Total RNA was extracted from unfractionated whole blood that had been collected in Tempus Blood RNA tubes.

Libraries were made using RACE. TCRdb names NextSeq 500 as the instrument used. Library preparation attached unique molecular identifiers to individual cDNA molecules for quantitative, reproducible TCR counting. Each blood RNA sample was used to sequence both TCR alpha and TCR beta chains. Turning to the authors' computational methods: The median number of TCRs per sample was 95,638, ranging from about 23,224 to 690,600. The Decombinator software suite was used to annotate V, J and CDR3 in the TCR reads. To make PS versus PT1 abundance plots, every sample was subsampled to the same number of TCRs (28,000). Expanded TCRs were defined as absent before sensitization and observed at least eight times at the 2-week time point. TCRdb handled the public reads itself, with Q25 trimming in fastp and clone calling in MiXCR, and kept productive beta chains. A single entry per CDR3 protein holds the most common genes and DNA from its merged rows. The authors' filters were not applied to this entry. The sample yields about 260,000 distinct CDR3 sequences; over 8% were counted once. 2% to 2.5% of the sample is in the top ten clones.

These data come from a study of human T cells and chemical hapten exposure (dated by TCRdb to about 2021). Concerning the study at large: For sensitization, 2% DPC in acetone was applied to an approximately 2 cm by approximately 2 cm area of upper inner arm skin. Blood samples were taken from patients before sensitization (week 0) and then at 2, 6 and about 24 weeks after DPC sensitization. Patch tests used Finn chambers with 0.01% DPC on the upper back, scored after 6 days by International Contact Dermatitis Research Group standards. Blood for TCR sequencing was provided by twenty-nine alopecia patients at one to four time points (pre-sensitization, 2, 6 and 24 weeks). Most of the patients in the cohort were female, and the cohort covered alopecia areata with under or over 50% scalp involvement, alopecia totalis and alopecia universalis. Libraries were pooled for sequencing, and per-sample TCR yields varied mainly because of small differences in library volumes within the pool. The study tracked peripheral blood TCR repertoire changes in vivo during primary and secondary sensitization to the hapten diphenylcyclopropenone (DPC) in alopecia patients. Patients additionally received weekly therapeutic DPC doses to the scalp throughout the roughly 25-week study period.

Overall study outcomes, separate from this receptor: Because every patient had alopecia, a presumed autoimmune disease, the patients' immune response might differ from that of healthy individuals. After repeated subsampling, changes were observed in the strength of the expansion versus patch-test correlation and in the threshold at which the correlation became significant. Compared with pre-sensitization or healthy control sets, expanded TCRs formed significantly more large CDR3 similarity clusters, which is consistent with antigen-driven responses. Patch test score was positively correlated with the number of PT1 expanded TCRs, with significance at thresholds 8, 16 and 32 but not at 4. DPC sensitization did not change the number of TCRs with a frequency above 1 in 1000, and there was no evidence of changes in global repertoire structure.

This sample comprised whole blood, obtained in connection with sensitization to the hapten diphenylcyclopropenone (DPC). The rearrangement joined TRBV20-1 to TRBJ1-4; the D gene remains uncertain. This TCR was recovered from a woman aged 40 to 50 with alopecia areata. Some clones in this sample may be carry-over from other donors' samples. In nucleotides, the sequence is TGCAGTGCTAGCCCCGGGCTAGCTAATGAAAAACTGTTTTTT. This gives the protein CSASPGLANEKLFF.